This TCR beta chain was profiled in a study of regulatory T cells in long-lasting Graves disease. Both iRepertoire HTBI primers and Arm-PCR of CDR3 regions were used to build the TCR beta libraries. MiXCR, applied by TCRdb to the multiplex PCR reads, yields one record per CDR3 protein. Seen here are roughly 500,000 distinct CDR3 sequences, around 21% observed once, and the top ten hold over 7.5%. This clonotype has a count of ten or more. What it recognizes is unknown. This sample's time point: persistent/refractory GD, antithyroid drugs over 5 years with positive TRAb. Researchers made the TCR library from RNA that was extracted from PBMCs. Trimming pared 4 bases from V and 5 bases from J, leaving 20 bases between. Germline V gene data show CDR1 as DFQATT and CDR2 as SNEGSKA (reference sequence). The CDR3 totals 15 residues. Study results and limitations: Persistent disease exhibited a predilection for TRBV28, TRBJ1-2 and TRBJ2-5.

This sequence originates from a female donor with Graves disease. The sample was peripheral blood mononuclear cells (PBMCs), taken when the disease was refractory, from a patient treated with antithyroid drugs. V and J are TRBV20-1 and TRBJ2-5; tentatively, D is TRBD1 (5 bases). CDR3 nucleotide sequence: TGCAGTGCTATACCGACAGCTTGGCTCCGGGAGACCCAGTACTTC. Translation: CSAIPTAWLRETQYF.